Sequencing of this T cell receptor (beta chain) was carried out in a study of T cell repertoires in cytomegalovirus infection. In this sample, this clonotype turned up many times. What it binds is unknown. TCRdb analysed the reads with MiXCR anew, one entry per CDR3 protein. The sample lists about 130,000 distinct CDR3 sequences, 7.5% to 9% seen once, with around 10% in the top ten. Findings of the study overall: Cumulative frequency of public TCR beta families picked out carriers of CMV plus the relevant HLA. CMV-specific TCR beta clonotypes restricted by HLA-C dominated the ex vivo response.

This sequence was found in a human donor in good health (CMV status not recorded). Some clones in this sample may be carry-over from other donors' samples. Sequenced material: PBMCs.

CDR3 loop: CASASGTTRGEQYF. CDR3 coding DNA: TGTGCCAGCGCGTCCGGGACCACGAGAGGCGAGCAGTACTTC. The rearrangement joins TRBV12-3 or TRBV12-4 to TRBJ2-7; D is possibly TRBD1 or TRBD2 (5 bases each). The CDR3 is 14 amino acids. Trimming took off 8 bases at V and 6 bases at J, with 20 bases between the two ends.